This TCR beta chain was found in a study of blood T cell repertoires in COVID-19. This CDR3 region has 14 residues. Germline CDR1 and CDR2: KGHSH and LQKENI. The V end lost 4 bases, the J end lost 6 bases, and 14 bases lay between the germline ends. Sequencing was performed with immunoSEQ multiplex PCR; in TCRdb, only in-frame clones are kept and a portion is missing. The data hold some 190,000 clones, with approximately 82% observed a single time. The sequence was collected from a woman of 80 years or more with active or convalescent COVID-19. What was sequenced was peripheral blood. This sequence joins TRBV18 and TRBJ2-3, with D unclear. CDR3 protein: CASSLTNSRDTQYF. As DNA, the CDR3 is TGTGCCAGCTCACTCACCAACTCCCGGGATACGCAGTATTTT.